The 10 T cell receptor beta chains below come from one sample, sequenced in a study of shared clonotypes between healthy human individuals. TCRdb's table, derived via immunoSEQ multiplex PCR, lists solely in-frame clones and lacks some. The sample carries more than 2,000,000 clones, roughly 93% recorded once. The source material was naive CD4+ T cells from PBMCs. As for subset: CD45RA+ positively selected. The receptors come from a man aged 18 to 29 in good health. Some clones in this sample may be carry-over from other donors' samples.

The rearrangement joins TRBV27 to TRBJ1-2; D might be TRBD1 (5 bases). The length of the CDR3 is 13 residues. Germline CDR1 reads MNHEY; CDR2 reads SMNVEV (reference sequence). Trimming left V 2 bases short and J 4 bases short, with 8 bases between. This chain's CDR3 is CASSLPGSYGYTF. The CDR3 bases are TGTGCCAGCAGTTTACCAGGGAGCTATGGCTACACCTTC.

This clone was seen only once. V gene TRBV5-6 combines with J gene TRBJ2-7; the match to TRBD1 covers 10 bases. The V gene's germline CDR1 is SGHDT and CDR2 YYEEEE. This CDR3 comprises 16 residues. After removal of 4 bases from V and 3 bases from J, the junction contained 10 bases not matched to a gene. The CDR3 DNA follows: TGTGCCAGCAGCCGCAAGCCGGGACAGGGGATCTACGAGCAGTACTTC. It is translated as CASSRKPGQGIYEQYF.

The V gene is TRBV7-2, the J gene TRBJ2-2; D unresolved. Germline V gene data show CDR1 as SGHTA and CDR2 as FQGNSA. The CDR3 is 15 residues long. V shed 1 base and J shed 7 bases, with 13 bases lying between them. The CDR3 protein is CASSLDAGLGGELFF. For the CDR3, the DNA is TGTGCCAGCAGCTTAGACGCTGGGCTCGGCGGGGAGCTGTTTTTT.

The chain is built from TRBV18 and TRBJ2-2, with a tentative D call TRBD2 (6 bases). Germline V gives CDR1 KGHSH, CDR2 LQKENI. Trimming took off 2 bases at V and 3 bases at J, with 13 bases between the two ends. The CDR3 covers 16 residues. Here the CDR3 reads CASSPDGRDYTGELFF. Here the CDR3 DNA reads TGTGCCAGCTCACCAGACGGGAGAGACTACACCGGGGAGCTGTTTTTT.

This chain uses TRBV28 with TRBJ1-4; D is possibly TRBD1 (6 bases). CDR3 length: 16 amino acids. V dropped 6 bases and J dropped 8 bases, with 22 bases sitting between them. CDR1 MDHEN and CDR2 SYDVKM come from the germline V gene. CDR3 residues: CASSLPRQAPREKLFF. DNA of the CDR3: TGTGCCAGCAGCTTACCCCGACAGGCCCCTAGGGAAAAACTGTTTTTT.

This chain links TRBV9 with TRBJ2-2, with a possible D match to TRBD1 (6 bases). V was cut by 2 bases and J by 4 bases, with 9 bases left in between. The length of the CDR3 is 14 residues. Germline V lookup: CDR1 SGDLS, CDR2 YYNGEE. Written as DNA, the CDR3 is TGTGCCAGCAGCGTGACAGGCCGCACCGGGGAGCTGTTTTTT. Translated, it gives CASSVTGRTGELFF. Looking up the rest from reference TRBV9 and TRBJ2-2 gives the full variable domain: DSGVTQTPKHLITATGQRVTLRCSPRSGDLSVYWYQQSLDQGLQFLIQYYNGEERAKGNILERFSAQQFPDLHSELNLSSLELGDSALYFCASSVTGRTGELFFGEGSRLTVL.

This clone was seen a single time. J is TRBJ1-1 and V is TRBV29-1; weak D call: TRBD1 (5 bases). Germline V gene sequence: CDR1 SQVTM, CDR2 ANQGSEA. V was trimmed by 6 bases and J by 0 bases, leaving 8 bases between them. The CDR3 covers 12 residues. The chain's CDR3 is CSVGRLNTEAFF. The CDR3 region has the DNA TGCAGCGTGGGACGGCTGAACACTGAAGCTTTCTTT. The entire variable domain, with the rest obtained from reference TRBV29-1 and TRBJ1-1, is as follows: SAVISQKPSRDICQRGTSLTIQCQVDSQVTMMFWYRQQPGQSLTLIATANQGSEATYESGFVIDKFPISRPNLTFSTLTVSNMSPEDSSIYLCSVGRLNTEAFFGQGTRLTVV.

CDR3 region: CASSLDPRDRYGYTF. DNA of the CDR3: TGCGCCAGCAGCTTGGACCCTCGGGACAGATATGGCTACACCTTC. J is TRBJ1-2 and V is TRBV5-1; 7 bases are a match to TRBD1. The germline V gene encodes CDR1 SGHRS and CDR2 YFSETQ. V shed 0 bases and J 5 bases; nucleotides not matched to a gene: 7. The CDR3 covers 15 residues.

This rearrangement joins TRBV7-8 to TRBJ2-7; no clear D gene. CDR3 size: 13 residues. CDR1 is SGHVS, CDR2 FQNEAQ, per germline. The V gene lost 4 bases and the J gene lost 7 bases, with 14 bases spanning the gap. The chain's CDR3 is CASSYSPSTEQYF. The CDR3 bases are TGTGCCAGCAGCTATTCTCCCTCGACTGAGCAGTACTTC.

The V gene is TRBV9, the J gene TRBJ1-1; TRBD1 matches at 8 bases. This CDR3 is 15 amino acids long. The V segment lost 4 bases and the J segment 3 bases; nucleotides outside the gene matches: 8. The V gene's germline CDR1 is SGDLS and CDR2 YYNGEE. The DNA of the CDR3 is TGTGCCAGCAGCCCACGTTACAGGGGGGACACTGAAGCTTTCTTT. This gives the protein CASSPRYRGDTEAFF.